This TCR beta chain was retrieved from a study of blood T cells in healthy people across ages. Of note for this clonotype: Its antigen remains unidentified.

This CDR3 is built from 15 residues. CDR1 is MNHEY, CDR2 SVGAGI, per germline. V was clipped by 2 bases and J by 9 bases; unmatched bases: 8. Study conclusions and caveats: While age rose, TCR beta diversity per million T cells dropped in a roughly linear way.

Donation came from healthy Caucasian individuals in Russia who were aged roughly 6 to 100. A second PCR, run for about 6 to 11 cycles, used a sample-barcoded 5' primer plus a J-beta primer mix. TCRdb reprocessed the 5' RACE reads via MiXCR and lists one record per CDR3 protein. Seen here are 1,500,000 or so distinct CDR3 sequences, 59% observed once, and the top ten hold 6.5% to 8%. Material for sequencing was blood. This chain uses TRBV6-5 with TRBJ2-1; 9 bases are a match to TRBD1. This clonotype was obtained from a man aged 18 to 35 in good health. The CDR3 is CASSYAGQGIGEQFF. In DNA, the CDR3 is TGTGCCAGCAGTTACGCCGGACAGGGGATCGGTGAGCAGTTCTTC.